One and the same sample provided the 21 T cell receptor beta chains below, sequenced in a study of CD8+ T cells in alopecia areata. The sequencing template was cDNA reverse transcribed from extracted RNA. Method: immunoSEQ multiplex PCR; TCRdb's copy keeps in-frame clones and lacks some. Here the sample spans 90,000 to 150,000 clones, 50% to 55% being singletons. Treatment meaning: oral pan-JAK inhibitor, 5-10 mg twice daily. The source material was CD4+ T cells sorted from blood, sampled at week 4, from a patient treated with tofacitinib. These receptors were taken from a human donor with alopecia areata.

V gene TRBV2 combines with J gene TRBJ1-2, with TRBD1 as a possible D gene (5 bases). V lost 6 bases and J lost 8, with 13 bases in between. CDR3 length equals 12 residues. Germline-derived CDR1 and CDR2 are SNHLY and FYNNEI. This CDR3 is CASRRDGEGYTF. The CDR3 nucleotides read TGTGCCAGCAGGCGGGACGGGGAAGGCTACACCTTC.

This chain links TRBV15 with TRBJ2-1, with D perhaps matching TRBD2 (5 bases). Germline V gene sequence: CDR1 LNHNV, CDR2 YYDKDF (reference sequence). Deletions cut 0 bases from V and 4 bases from J, with 10 bases between. The CDR3 is 15 residues long. CDR3 residues: CATSREGRVYNEQFF. CDR3 DNA: TGTGCCACCAGCAGAGAGGGGAGAGTATACAATGAGCAGTTCTTC. The full variable domain, its missing parts supplied by reference TRBV15 and TRBJ2-1, is DAMVIQNPRYQVTQFGKPVTLSCSQTLNHNVMYWYQQKSSQAPKLLFHYYDKDFNNEADTPDNFQSRRPNTSFCFLDIRSPGLGDTAMYLCATSREGRVYNEQFFGPGTRLTVL.

The V and J genes are TRBV5-1 and TRBJ2-7; tentatively, D is TRBD2 (6 bases). Germline lookup yields CDR1 SGHRS and CDR2 YFSETQ. The V gene lost 0 bases and the J gene lost 9 bases, with 22 bases spanning the gap. The CDR3 loop spans 16 amino acids. CDR3 amino acids: CASSLEGSGPLGGQYF. CDR3 nucleotides: TGCGCCAGCAGCTTGGAAGGGAGCGGACCCCTGGGGGGGCAGTACTTC.

The CDR3 region is CASSLYDGDPGTF. In DNA form, the CDR3 reads TGTGCCAGCAGCTTGTATGACGGCGATCCTGGCACCTTC. V is TRBV5-6 and J is TRBJ1-2; D is undetermined. The CDR3 is 13 amino acids. The V gene lost 1 base and the J gene lost 13 bases, with 17 bases spanning the gap. Germline CDR1 SGHDT, CDR2 YYEEEE.

The chain carries TRBV2 and TRBJ1-4; 7 bases are shared with TRBD1. There are 15 residues in the CDR3. CDR1 is SNHLY, CDR2 FYNNEI, per germline. V lost 6 bases to trimming and J lost 2 bases; unmatched junction nucleotides: 6. In DNA form, the CDR3 reads TGTGCCAGCAGGAAAACAGGGGTGACTAATGAAAAACTGTTTTTT. Its protein is CASRKTGVTNEKLFF.

The chain carries TRBV6-1 and TRBJ1-1; D gene ambiguous. The germline gives CDR1 MNHNS, CDR2 SASEGT. This CDR3 is built from 15 residues. V was trimmed by 6 bases and J by 1 base, leaving 15 bases between them. DNA for the CDR3: TGTGCCAGCAGCCGATTATGGTCCGGGAACACTGAAGCTTTCTTT. It encodes CASSRLWSGNTEAFF.

This clone was detected a few times. This sequence joins TRBV29-1 and TRBJ2-2; possible D gene TRBD1, 5 bases. V shed 3 bases and J shed 7 bases, with 12 bases lying between them. In germline, CDR1 is SQVTM, CDR2 ANQGSEA. The CDR3 covers 13 residues. Here the CDR3 reads CSVEAQGNGELFF. CDR3 bases: TGCAGCGTTGAGGCGCAGGGAAACGGGGAGCTGTTTTTT.

As regards this clone: Other DNA sequences within the sample encode an identical CDR3. The V and J genes are TRBV5-1 and TRBJ2-7, with D maybe TRBD2 (5 bases). The V gene lost 0 bases and the J gene lost 4 bases, with 8 bases spanning the gap. From germline, CDR1 is SGHRS and CDR2 YFSETQ. The CDR3 totals 13 residues. CDR3 in amino acids: CASSLVSGYEQYF. The DNA for the CDR3 is TGCGCCAGCAGCTTGGTAAGCGGTTACGAGCAGTACTTC.

V gene TRBV25-1 combines with J gene TRBJ2-5, with 8 bases lining up with TRBD1. CDR1 is MGHDK, CDR2 SYGVNS, per germline. CDR3 length: 14 amino acids. The V segment lost 2 bases and the J segment 4 bases; nucleotides outside the gene matches: 3. In DNA form, the CDR3 reads TGTGCCAGCAGTGAAAAGACAGGGGTAGAGACCCAGTACTTC. Protein sequence: CASSEKTGVETQYF.

The chain recombines TRBV29-1 with TRBJ1-1; D is uncertain. Germline CDR1 reads SQVTM; CDR2 reads ANQGSEA. With 4 bases removed from V and 1 base from J, the gap between germline ends came to 10 bases. The CDR3 length is 13 residues. Here the CDR3 DNA reads TGCAGCGTTGCTGCGGCAGGGAACACTGAAGCTTTCTTT. Its protein product is CSVAAAGNTEAFF.

The chain couples TRBV11-2 to TRBJ2-7, with a tentative D call TRBD2 (6 bases). The CDR3 has 12 amino acids. The V end was cut by 10 bases, the J end by 1 base, with 11 bases between. Germline-derived CDR1 and CDR2 are SGHAT and FQNNGV. The DNA of the CDR3 is TGTGCCACCGGGAGTAGGTCCTACGAGCAGTACTTC. Residues: CATGSRSYEQYF.

V gene TRBV29-1 combines with J gene TRBJ1-3; D remains unclear. CDR3 size: 12 residues. CDR1 and CDR2 (germline): SQVTM, ANQGSEA. The germline V and J ends were trimmed by 2 bases and 4 bases, with 6 bases remaining between them. This chain's CDR3 is CSVEFPGNTIYF. The CDR3 DNA sequence: TGCAGCGTTGAATTCCCCGGAAACACCATATATTTT.

This chain links TRBV9 with TRBJ2-1; no clear D gene. The CDR3 length is 14 residues. Germline CDR1 reads SGDLS; CDR2 reads YYNGEE. Trimming left V 0 bases short and J 3 bases short, with 7 bases between. DNA of the CDR3: TGTGCCAGCAGCGTAGCTACCCACTACAATGAGCAGTTCTTC. Translation gives CASSVATHYNEQFF.

This chain uses TRBV6-1 with TRBJ1-2; tentatively, D is TRBD1 (6 bases). V gave up 2 bases and J gave up 2 bases, with 12 bases separating them. The CDR3 runs 15 residues. Per germline, CDR1 MNHNS and CDR2 SASEGT. The CDR3 DNA is TGTGCCAGCAGTGAACTCGGGGGCCTAAACTATGGCTACACCTTC. This gives the protein CASSELGGLNYGYTF.

V and J are TRBV15 and TRBJ1-2; TRBD1 matches at 10 bases. The J segment lost 4 bases and the V segment lost 0 bases, leaving 11 bases of the junction unmatched. Germline CDR1 is LNHNV and CDR2 is YYDKDF (reference sequence). The CDR3 extends over 18 amino acids. CDR3 sequence (DNA): TGTGCCACCAGCAGAGATGGGGGACAGGGGTCCGCGACCTATGGCTACACCTTC. It codes for CATSRDGGQGSATYGYTF.

This clone was counted only a few times. Here the CDR3 DNA reads TGTGCCAGCAGCGGGGGACTCCAGCCCCAGCATTTT. It specifies CASSGGLQPQHF. V and J are TRBV7-8 and TRBJ1-5, with D possibly matching TRBD1 (5 bases). Germline CDR1 SGHVS, CDR2 FQNEAQ. V shed 5 bases and J shed 7 bases, with 9 bases lying between them. This CDR3 is built from 12 residues. The whole variable domain, filled in from reference TRBV7-8 and TRBJ1-5, reads GAGVSQSPRYKVAKRGQDVALRCDPISGHVSLFWYQQALGQGPEFLTYFQNEAQLDKSGLPSDRFFAERPEGSVSTLKIQRTQQEDSAVYLCASSGGLQPQHFGDGTRLSIL.

This clone was observed a few times. V gene TRBV9 combines with J gene TRBJ2-3; 8 nucleotides align to TRBD2. Germline V gives CDR1 SGDLS, CDR2 YYNGEE. The CDR3 has 15 amino acids. The junction had 9 bases not matched to a gene; V was cut back by 5 bases and J by 4 bases. The CDR3 bases are TGTGCCAGCAGAAGAACTAGCGGCGGCGCAGATACGCAGTATTTT. Translated: CASRRTSGGADTQYF. Filled out from reference TRBV9 and TRBJ2-3, the complete variable domain reads DSGVTQTPKHLITATGQRVTLRCSPRSGDLSVYWYQQSLDQGLQFLIQYYNGEERAKGNILERFSAQQFPDLHSELNLSSLELGDSALYFCASRRTSGGADTQYFGPGTRLTVL.

The chain has TRBV2 and TRBJ1-1; no firm D call. V lost 11 bases and J lost 0, with 10 bases in between. The CDR3 has 12 residues. From germline, CDR1 is SNHLY and CDR2 FYNNEI. The CDR3 DNA reads as TGTGCCTCAAAGTACATGAACACTGAAGCTTTCTTT. Amino acid sequence: CASKYMNTEAFF.

This chain joins TRBV9 and TRBJ2-3; 7 positions match TRBD1. J gave up 3 bases and V 4 bases, and 14 bases lay outside the gene matches. Germline values: CDR1 SGDLS, CDR2 YYNGEE. The length of the CDR3 is 17 residues. As DNA, the CDR3 is TGTGCCAGCAGCCCCACCGGGGCAGGGGGATGGACAGATACGCAGTATTTT. The encoded protein is CASSPTGAGGWTDTQYF.

The rearrangement uses TRBV29-1 and TRBJ1-2; TRBD1 aligns across 12 bases. CDR1 and CDR2 from the germline V gene are SQVTM and ANQGSEA. The V and J ends lost 5 bases and 7 bases, in that order; junction bases with no gene match: 14. The CDR3 totals 16 residues. DNA for the CDR3: TGCAGCGTTTTCCTTCAGGGACAGGGGGCTGTTGGTGGCTACACCTTC. It translates to CSVFLQGQGAVGGYTF. Filled out from reference TRBV29-1 and TRBJ1-2, the complete variable domain reads SAVISQKPSRDICQRGTSLTIQCQVDSQVTMMFWYRQQPGQSLTLIATANQGSEATYESGFVIDKFPISRPNLTFSTLTVSNMSPEDSSIYLCSVFLQGQGAVGGYTFGSGTRLTVV.

This clone came up a few times. The chain is built from TRBV30 and TRBJ2-4; D remains ambiguous. The CDR3 is 13 residues long. Trimming shortened V by 5 bases and J by 5 bases, and 13 bases separated the two germline ends. Germline lookup yields CDR1 GTSNPN and CDR2 SVGIG (reference sequence). The CDR3 here is CAWGKNLENIQYF. The DNA of the CDR3 is TGTGCCTGGGGAAAGAACCTGGAAAACATTCAGTACTTC.